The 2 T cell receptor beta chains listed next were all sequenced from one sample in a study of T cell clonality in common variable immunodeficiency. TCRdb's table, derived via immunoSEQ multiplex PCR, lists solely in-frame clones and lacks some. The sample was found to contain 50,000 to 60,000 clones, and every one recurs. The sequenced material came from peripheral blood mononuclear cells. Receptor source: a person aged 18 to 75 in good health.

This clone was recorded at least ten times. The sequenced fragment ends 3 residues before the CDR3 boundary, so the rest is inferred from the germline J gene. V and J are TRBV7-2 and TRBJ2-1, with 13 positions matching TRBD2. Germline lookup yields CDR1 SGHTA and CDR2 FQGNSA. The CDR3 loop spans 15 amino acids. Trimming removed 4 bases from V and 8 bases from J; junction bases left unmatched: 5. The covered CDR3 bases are TGTGCCAGCAGCTCCGGACTAGCGGGAGTTTATGAG. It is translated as CASSSGLAGVYE. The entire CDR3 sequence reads CASSSGLAGVYEQFF.

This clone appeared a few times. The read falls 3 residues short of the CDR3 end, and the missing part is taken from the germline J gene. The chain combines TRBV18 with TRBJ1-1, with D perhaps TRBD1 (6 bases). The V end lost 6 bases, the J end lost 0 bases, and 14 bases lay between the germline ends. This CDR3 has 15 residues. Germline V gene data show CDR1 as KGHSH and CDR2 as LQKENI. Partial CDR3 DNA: TGTGCCAGCTCTCCGCCGACAGGATTGAACACTGAA. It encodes CASSPPTGLNTE. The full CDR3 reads CASSPPTGLNTEAFF.